A single sample is the source of the 5 T cell receptor beta chains below, sequenced in a study of T-cell memory formation after mild COVID-19. One entry per CDR3 protein, called by TCRdb with MiXCR from the 5' RACE reads. Seen here are about 130,000 distinct CDR3 sequences, 16% observed once, and the top ten hold around 14%. Source material: PBMCs or a T cell subset sorted from them (not recorded which). The receptors were sampled from an adult woman who had mild COVID-19 (a few samples of this study predate the infection). Cell type and time point are not known.

This clonotype has a handful of counts. The chain couples TRBV7-2 to TRBJ1-3; no definite D call. The germline CDR1 and CDR2 sequences are SGHTA and FQGNSA. V gave up 1 base and J gave up 4 bases, with 11 bases separating them. The length of the CDR3 is 15 residues. CDR3 protein: CASSLVKVSGNTIYF. CDR3 nucleotide sequence: TGTGCCAGCAGCTTAGTAAAAGTTAGCGGAAACACCATATATTTT.

The chain couples TRBV11-2 to TRBJ2-6; 12 bases map to TRBD1. The germline CDR1 and CDR2 sequences are SGHAT and FQNNGV. The V segment lost 4 bases and the J segment 2 bases; nucleotides outside the gene matches: 9. This CDR3 is 19 amino acids long. CDR3 coding DNA: TGTGCCAGCAGCTCGCCGGGACAGGGGGCATCCACTGGGGCCAACGTCCTGACTTTC. Protein sequence: CASSSPGQGASTGANVLTF.

In its sample, this clonotype was seen a few times. The genes are TRBV18 and TRBJ1-1; D is undetermined. The CDR3 consists of 14 residues. Germline assignment: CDR1 KGHSH and CDR2 LQKENI. Between the trimmed V and J ends, which lost 6 bases and 1 base, there was a span of 12 bases. The CDR3 loop is CASSPMDGNTEAFF. The CDR3 DNA reads as TGTGCCAGCTCCCCTATGGACGGGAACACTGAAGCTTTCTTT.

This clonotype was seen a handful of times. The DNA of the CDR3 is TGTGCCAGCAGTTTACTATACAGGAGCACTGAAGCTTTCTTT. Protein product: CASSLLYRSTEAFF. V usage is TRBV27 and J usage is TRBJ1-1; maybe TRBD1 (5 bases). V gave up 2 bases and J gave up 4 bases, with 11 bases separating them. This CDR3 spans 14 amino acids. The germline gives CDR1 MNHEY, CDR2 SMNVEV (reference sequence).

This clonotype was seen more than once but under ten times. V usage is TRBV5-1 and J usage is TRBJ2-3, with D perhaps matching TRBD1 (6 bases). Germline CDR1 and CDR2: SGHRS and YFSETQ. V lost 3 bases and J lost 5, with 10 bases in between. The CDR3 runs 13 residues. The CDR3 DNA reads TGCGCCAGCAGCTGGGACACAGAAGATACGCAGTATTTT. Translated, it gives CASSWDTEDTQYF.